The 4 T cell receptor beta chains reported below all come from one sample, sequenced in a study of human T cells and chemical hapten exposure. The sample's time point: patch test 1, 2 weeks after DPC sensitization. Treatment reported: therapeutic diphenylcyclopropenone sensitization with weekly scalp DPC. TCRdb used MiXCR to reprocess the RACE reads, holding one entry per CDR3 protein. The sample shows approximately 71,000 distinct CDR3 sequences, approximately 9.4% of them seen only once. The source was whole blood, collected in connection with sensitization to the hapten diphenylcyclopropenone (DPC). The receptors come from a woman in her 40s with alopecia areata. Some clones in this sample may be carry-over from other donors' samples.

This clonotype was picked up many times. This chain connects TRBV3-1 to TRBJ2-1; the D gene is possibly TRBD2 (6 bases). The CDR3 loop spans 17 amino acids. Trimming removed 1 base from V and 9 bases from J, with 22 bases in between. Germline-derived CDR1 and CDR2 are LGHDT and YNNKEL (reference sequence). The CDR3, as DNA: TGTGCCAGCAGCCAAGTGGGGGGTAGGATAGAAATGAGTGAGCAGTTCTTC. It specifies CASSQVGGRIEMSEQFF.

The table lists this clonotype with a few counts. This chain joins TRBV20-1 and TRBJ1-5; no definite D call. The CDR3 is made up of 13 amino acids. CDR1 and CDR2 (germline): DFQATT, SNEGSKA (reference sequence). With 6 bases removed from V and 2 bases from J, the gap between germline ends came to 11 bases. CDR3 amino acids: CSARSFGNQPQHF. The CDR3 DNA is TGCAGTGCCCGGAGCTTTGGCAATCAGCCCCAGCATTTT.

This clonotype was found a few times. V usage is TRBV6-5 and J usage is TRBJ2-7, with D perhaps TRBD1 or TRBD2 (6 bases each). CDR1 is MNHEY and CDR2 is SVGAGI in the germline V gene. V was cut by 3 bases and J by 5 bases, with 17 bases left in between. CDR3 length equals 15 residues. CDR3: CASSYGGQGTNEQYF. CDR3 nucleotides: TGTGCCAGCAGTTATGGGGGGCAGGGAACAAACGAGCAGTACTTC.

The V call is TRBV11-2, the J call TRBJ1-5; 11 bases are shared with TRBD1. This CDR3 contains 15 residues. Germline-derived CDR1 and CDR2 are SGHAT and FQNNGV. The J segment lost 7 bases and the V segment lost 4 bases, leaving 6 bases of the junction unmatched. CDR3 nucleotides: TGTGCCAGCAGCTCCATGGGACAGGGGGGACAGCCCCAGCATTTT. This codes for CASSSMGQGGQPQHF.